This section outlines one T cell receptor (beta chain) sequence together with its context. Under the authors' procedure: Scientists estimated how many nucleated cells there were by amplifying reference gene primers. Only in-frame clones appear in the TCRdb table, and some are missing; sequencing was by immunoSEQ multiplex PCR. V, J and clone size are taken as reported in that table, and D and trimming were inferred from the DNA itself. Among approximately 110,000 clones listed, more than 80% were seen once. Germline V gene sequence: CDR1 ENHRY, CDR2 SYGVKD. The CDR3 spans 16 residues. The V end was cut by 2 bases, the J end by 2 bases, with 13 bases between. These data come from a study of blood T cell repertoires in COVID-19. The overall study: COVID-19 samples collected from the United States, Italy and Spain covered acute and convalescent phases. T cells, B-cell-depleted T cells, or PBMCs provided the cDNA or gDNA that served as material.

This chain uses TRBV10-3 with TRBJ1-5, with D maybe TRBD1 (5 bases). Input material: peripheral blood. The clonotype originates from a woman aged 80 or over with acute or convalescent COVID-19. CDR3 in DNA: TGTGCCATCAGTGAGGGAGGGGATGGTGGCAATCAGCCCCAGCATTTT. The encoded protein is CAISEGGDGGNQPQHF.